The rows below give T cell receptor beta chains drawn from one sample of a study of blood T cell repertoires in COVID-19. TCRdb keeps only in-frame clones here, not all; method: immunoSEQ multiplex PCR. The sample carries some 160,000 clones, around 81% recorded once. What was sequenced was PBMCs or T cells enriched from blood (not recorded which). The receptors derive from a woman in her 40s who had recovered from COVID-19. CDR3s include the opening cysteine and the closing phenylalanine or tryptophan. The D gene is left open where the match is weak. Only some rows state a clone size, as once, few, many or a class for expanded clones.

j_call clone_size d_call cdr3_length v_call cdr3_nt cdr3_aa
TRBJ1-2 once TRBD1 17 TRBV2 TGTGCCAGCAGTCCCGAAAGGTCCCAGGGGGCCGGCTATGGCTACACCTTC CASSPERSQGAGYGYTF
TRBJ2-3 - - 13 TRBV7-9 TGTGCCAGCTCCTCCTCTAGCACAGATACGCAGTATTTT CASSSSSTDTQYF
TRBJ2-1 - TRBD1 17 TRBV11-3 TGTGCCAGCAGCTCCACCCTCCGGGACAGGGATGCCAATGAGCAGTTCTTC CASSSTLRDRDANEQFF
TRBJ1-2 - - 13 TRBV21-1 TGTGCCAGCAGCAGAGCCCAGGGGGAAGGCTACACCTTC CASSRAQGEGYTF
TRBJ1-1 few - 13 TRBV7-8 TGTGCCAGCAGGCTTAGATGGGAGCAAAAGGCTTTCTTT CASRLRWEQKAFF
TRBJ2-7 - TRBD1 14 TRBV5-1 TGCGCCAGCAGCTCACTCGGACAGGGGAACGAGCAGTACTTC CASSSLGQGNEQYF
TRBJ1-2 - TRBD1 18 TRBV19 TGTGCCAGTATGGGGACCACTTCGCACAGGGGCCTTAACTATGGCTACACCTTC CASMGTTSHRGLNYGYTF
TRBJ2-3 - TRBD2 16 TRBV5-1 TGCGCCAGCGGCACGGAGCGGGAGGTCATCACAGATACGCAGTATTTT CASGTEREVITDTQYF
TRBJ1-5 - - 15 TRBV19 TGTGCCAGTAGTATCAGAGGGGAGGGCAATCAGCCCCAGCATTTT CASSIRGEGNQPQHF
TRBJ1-6 - - 14 TRBV3-1/TRBV3-2 TGTGCCAGCAGCCAAGGGGGGGGGAATTCACCCCTCCACTTT CASSQGGGNSPLHF
TRBJ1-5 - - 13 TRBV6-5 TGTGCCAGCAGTTCCACAGGATTACGGCCCCAGCATTTT CASSSTGLRPQHF
TRBJ2-7 - TRBD1 14 TRBV4-1 TGCGCCAGCAGCACCGGGACAGCCTCCTACGAGCAGTACTTC CASSTGTASYEQYF
TRBJ1-3 - - 15 TRBV7-9 TGTGCCAGCAGCTCCGACATCGACTCTGGAAACACCATATATTTT CASSSDIDSGNTIYF
TRBJ2-2 - - 14 TRBV9 TGTGCCAGCAGCGATCCTTCGCGGCCCGGGGAGCTGTTTTTT CASSDPSRPGELFF
TRBJ2-7 - - 13 TRBV12-3/TRBV12-4 TGTGCCAGCAGCATACAGAGCTCCTACGAGCAGTACTTC CASSIQSSYEQYF
TRBJ1-5 - TRBD1 17 TRBV2 TGTGCCAGCAGTGAGGCCGGGACAGGCTATAGCAATCAGCCCCAGCATTTT CASSEAGTGYSNQPQHF
TRBJ2-7 - - 15 TRBV6-5 TGTGCCAGCAGTTACTCTCATAGAGGAACCTACGAGCAGTACTTC CASSYSHRGTYEQYF
TRBJ2-3 - - 15 TRBV6-2/TRBV6-3 TGTGCCAGCAGTTACTCGGAGAGGAGTTCAGATACGCAGTATTTT CASSYSERSSDTQYF
TRBJ2-3 - TRBD2 16 TRBV9 TGTGCCAGCAGCGTAGGCCTAGCGGGTGCCACAGATACGCAGTATTTT CASSVGLAGATDTQYF
TRBJ2-1 - - 15 TRBV9 TGTGCCAGCAGCGTAGGAGGGGGATCCTACAATGAGCAGTTCTTC CASSVGGGSYNEQFF
TRBJ2-5 - TRBD1 15 TRBV12-5 TGTGCTAGTGGTACGGGACAGGGGAATGATGAGACCCAGTACTTC CASGTGQGNDETQYF
TRBJ2-2 once - 14 TRBV13 TGTGCCAGCAGCTTATTACCGGACACCGGGGAGCTGTTTTTT CASSLLPDTGELFF
TRBJ2-2 - - 16 TRBV27 TGTGCCAGCAGCTTCGCGACAGGCACCCACACCGGGGAGCTGTTTTTT CASSFATGTHTGELFF
TRBJ2-5 - TRBD2 16 TRBV7-9 TGTGCCAGCAGCCTCAGTAGCGGGGGGCTGGGAGGGGCCCAGTACTTC CASSLSSGGLGGAQYF
TRBJ1-6 - - 17 TRBV5-6 TGTGCCAGCAGCGGGGGCGGATGGCTCTCCTATAATTCACCCCTCCACTTT CASSGGGWLSYNSPLHF
TRBJ2-3 once TRBD2 15 TRBV3-1/TRBV3-2 TGTGCCAGCAGCCCTAGGGACTACTACACAGATACGCAGTATTTT CASSPRDYYTDTQYF